The T cell receptor beta chain under discussion was sequenced for a study of shared clonotypes between healthy human individuals. As for the study in general: CD4 naive and CD4 memory each took three plates per donor, while CD8 naive took two and CD8 memory one.

General study results and limits: Memory subsets generally showed lower estimated richness than naive subsets.

Worth noting for this clone: Its cognate antigen is unknown.

From germline, CDR1 is SGDLS and CDR2 YYNGEE. The CDR3 covers 15 residues. Unmatched junction bases numbered 13, after V lost 3 bases and J lost 9 bases. It was about 180 ng DNA, 28,000 or so T cell genomes, that sorted-subset replicate PCRs used. Assay used: immunoSEQ multiplex PCR; TCRdb lists only in-frame clones, some missing. Found here are around 2.5 million clones, under 95% of them singletons; the top ten hold approximately 0.35%. This TCR was recovered from a man aged 18 to 29 in good health. Some clones in this sample may be carry-over from other donors' samples. The sequenced material came from naive CD4+ T cells from PBMCs. Subset noted: CD45RA+ positively selected. The V and J genes are TRBV9 and TRBJ1-1; TRBD1 matches 8 bases. In DNA, the CDR3 is TGTGCCAGCAGCGCCATACCGACAGGGGTGGGGCAAGCTTTCTTT. Its protein product is CASSAIPTGVGQAFF. Complete variable domain (other parts from reference TRBV9 and TRBJ1-1): DSGVTQTPKHLITATGQRVTLRCSPRSGDLSVYWYQQSLDQGLQFLIQYYNGEERAKGNILERFSAQQFPDLHSELNLSSLELGDSALYFCASSAIPTGVGQAFFGQGTRLTVV.